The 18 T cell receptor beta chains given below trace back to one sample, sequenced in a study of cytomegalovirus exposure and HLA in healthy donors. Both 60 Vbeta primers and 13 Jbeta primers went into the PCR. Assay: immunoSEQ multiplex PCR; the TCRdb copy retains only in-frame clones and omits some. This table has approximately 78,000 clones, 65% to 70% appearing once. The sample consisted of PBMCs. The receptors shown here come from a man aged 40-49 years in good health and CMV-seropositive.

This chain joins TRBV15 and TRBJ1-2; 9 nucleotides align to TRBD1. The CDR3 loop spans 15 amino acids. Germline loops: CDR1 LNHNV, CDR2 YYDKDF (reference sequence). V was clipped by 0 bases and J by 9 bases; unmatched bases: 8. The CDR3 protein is CATSRDQGQGVRYTF. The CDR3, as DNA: TGTGCCACCAGCAGAGATCAGGGACAGGGAGTTCGCTACACCTTC.

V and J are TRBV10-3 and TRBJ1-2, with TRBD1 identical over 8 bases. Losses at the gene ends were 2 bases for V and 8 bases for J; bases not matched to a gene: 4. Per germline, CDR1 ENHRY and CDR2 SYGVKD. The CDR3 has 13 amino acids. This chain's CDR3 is CAISEMTGEGYTF. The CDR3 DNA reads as TGTGCCATCAGTGAGATGACAGGGGAAGGCTACACCTTC.

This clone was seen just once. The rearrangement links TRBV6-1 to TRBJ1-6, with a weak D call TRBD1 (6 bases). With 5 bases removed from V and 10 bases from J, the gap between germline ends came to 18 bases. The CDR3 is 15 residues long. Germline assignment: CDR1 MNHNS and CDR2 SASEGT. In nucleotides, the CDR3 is TGTGCCAGCAGTCCACAGACAGGAGTGAGGTCACCCCTCCACTTT. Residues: CASSPQTGVRSPLHF.

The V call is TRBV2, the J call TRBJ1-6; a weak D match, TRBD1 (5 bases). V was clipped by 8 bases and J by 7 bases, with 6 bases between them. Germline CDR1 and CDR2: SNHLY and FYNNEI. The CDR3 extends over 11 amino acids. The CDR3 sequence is CASSGNSPLHF. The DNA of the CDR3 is TGTGCCAGCTCAGGGAATTCACCCCTCCACTTT. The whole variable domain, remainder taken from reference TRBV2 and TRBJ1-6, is EPEVTQTPSHQVTQMGQEVILRCVPISNHLYFYWYRQILGQKVEFLVSFYNNEISEKSEIFDDQFSVERPDGSNFTLKIRSTKLEDSAMYFCASSGNSPLHFGNGTRLTVT.

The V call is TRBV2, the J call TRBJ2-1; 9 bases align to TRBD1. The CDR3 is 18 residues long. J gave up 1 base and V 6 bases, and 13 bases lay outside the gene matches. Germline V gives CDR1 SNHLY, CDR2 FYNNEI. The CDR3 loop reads CASSSGTGIPLSYNEQFF. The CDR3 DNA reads TGTGCCAGCAGCTCCGGGACAGGGATCCCCCTATCCTACAATGAGCAGTTCTTC.

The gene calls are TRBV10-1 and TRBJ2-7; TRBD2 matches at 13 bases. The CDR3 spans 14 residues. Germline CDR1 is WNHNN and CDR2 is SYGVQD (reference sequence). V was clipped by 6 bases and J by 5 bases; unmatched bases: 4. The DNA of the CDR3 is TGCGCCAGCAGCAGGACTAGCGGGGGTCACGAGCAGTACTTC. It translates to CASSRTSGGHEQYF.

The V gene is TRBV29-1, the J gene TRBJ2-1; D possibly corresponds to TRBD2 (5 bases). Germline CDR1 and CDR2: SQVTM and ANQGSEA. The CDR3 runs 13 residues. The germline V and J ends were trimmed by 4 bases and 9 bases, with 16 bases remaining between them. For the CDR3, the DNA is TGCAGCGTTGGAGCGGCAGGTCGACTTGAGCAGTTCTTC. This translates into CSVGAAGRLEQFF.

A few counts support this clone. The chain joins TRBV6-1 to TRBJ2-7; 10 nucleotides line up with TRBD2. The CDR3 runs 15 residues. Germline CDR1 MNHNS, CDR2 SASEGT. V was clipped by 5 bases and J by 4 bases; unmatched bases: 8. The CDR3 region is CASSSSGGAGYEQYF. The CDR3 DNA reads TGTGCCAGCAGTTCGAGCGGGGGGGCAGGGTACGAGCAGTACTTC.

The CDR3 spells CASSYGTSSYEQYF. The CDR3 DNA is TGTGCCAGCAGTTACGGGACTAGCTCCTACGAGCAGTACTTC. J is TRBJ2-7 and V is TRBV6-5; TRBD2 matches at 8 bases. This CDR3 is built from 14 residues. V dropped 2 bases and J dropped 0; count of bases not matched to a gene: 0. CDR1 MNHEY and CDR2 SVGAGI come from the germline V gene.

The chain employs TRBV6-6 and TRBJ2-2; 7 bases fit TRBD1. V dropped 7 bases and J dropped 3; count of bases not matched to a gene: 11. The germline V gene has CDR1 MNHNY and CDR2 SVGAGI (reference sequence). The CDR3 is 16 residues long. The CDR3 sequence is CASMDLGTDDTGELFF. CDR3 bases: TGTGCCAGCATGGACCTCGGGACAGACGACACCGGGGAGCTGTTTTTT.

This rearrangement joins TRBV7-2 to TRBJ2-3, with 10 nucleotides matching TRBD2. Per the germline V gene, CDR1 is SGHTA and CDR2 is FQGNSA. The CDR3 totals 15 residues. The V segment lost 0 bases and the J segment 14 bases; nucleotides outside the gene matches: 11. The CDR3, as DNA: TGTGCCAGCAGCTTAGCCCCTAGCGGGGGTTCAGTTCTGTATTTT. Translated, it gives CASSLAPSGGSVLYF.

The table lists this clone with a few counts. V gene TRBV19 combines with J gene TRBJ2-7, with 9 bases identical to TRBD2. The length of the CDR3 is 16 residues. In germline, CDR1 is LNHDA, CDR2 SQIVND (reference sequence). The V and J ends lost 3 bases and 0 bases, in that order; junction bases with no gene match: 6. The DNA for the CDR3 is TGTGCCAGTAGTATTCAGCTAGCGGGGCCCTCCTACGAGCAGTACTTC. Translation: CASSIQLAGPSYEQYF.

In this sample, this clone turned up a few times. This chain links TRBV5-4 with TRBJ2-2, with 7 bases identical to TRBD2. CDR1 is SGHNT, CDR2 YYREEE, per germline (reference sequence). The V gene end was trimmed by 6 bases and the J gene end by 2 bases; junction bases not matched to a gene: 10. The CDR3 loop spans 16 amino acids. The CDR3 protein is CASNVVRGRNTGELFF. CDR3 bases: TGTGCCAGCAACGTCGTGCGGGGGAGAAACACCGGGGAGCTGTTTTTT.

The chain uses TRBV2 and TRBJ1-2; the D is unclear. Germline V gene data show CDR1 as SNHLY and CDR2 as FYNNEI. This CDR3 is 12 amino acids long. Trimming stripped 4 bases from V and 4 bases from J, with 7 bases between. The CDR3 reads CASSVRSYGYTF. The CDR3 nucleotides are TGTGCCAGCAGTGTGCGGTCCTATGGCTACACCTTC.

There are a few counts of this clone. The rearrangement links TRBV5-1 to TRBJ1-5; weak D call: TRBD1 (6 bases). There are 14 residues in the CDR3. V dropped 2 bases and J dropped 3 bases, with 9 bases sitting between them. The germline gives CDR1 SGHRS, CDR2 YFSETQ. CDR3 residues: CASSLQGLNQPQHF. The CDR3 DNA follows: TGCGCCAGCAGCTTACAGGGCCTCAATCAGCCCCAGCATTTT.

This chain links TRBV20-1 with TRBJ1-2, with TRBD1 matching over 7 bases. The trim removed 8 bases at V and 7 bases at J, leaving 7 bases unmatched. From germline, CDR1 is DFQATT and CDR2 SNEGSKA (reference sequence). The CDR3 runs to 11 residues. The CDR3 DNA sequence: TGCAGTTTAGGGGGCAAGAGTGGCTACACCTTC. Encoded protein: CSLGGKSGYTF.

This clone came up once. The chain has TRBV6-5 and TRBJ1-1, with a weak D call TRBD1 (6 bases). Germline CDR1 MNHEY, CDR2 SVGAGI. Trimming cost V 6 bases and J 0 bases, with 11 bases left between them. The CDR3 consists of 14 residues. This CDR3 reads CASSQGPMNTEAFF. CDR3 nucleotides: TGTGCCAGCAGCCAGGGGCCGATGAACACTGAAGCTTTCTTT.

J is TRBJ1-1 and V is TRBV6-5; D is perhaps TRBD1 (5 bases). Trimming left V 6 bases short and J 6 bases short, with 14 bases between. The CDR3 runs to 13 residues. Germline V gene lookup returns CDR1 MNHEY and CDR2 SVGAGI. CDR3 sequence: CASSLASGAEAFF. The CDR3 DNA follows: TGTGCCAGCAGCCTTGCTTCGGGGGCTGAAGCTTTCTTT.